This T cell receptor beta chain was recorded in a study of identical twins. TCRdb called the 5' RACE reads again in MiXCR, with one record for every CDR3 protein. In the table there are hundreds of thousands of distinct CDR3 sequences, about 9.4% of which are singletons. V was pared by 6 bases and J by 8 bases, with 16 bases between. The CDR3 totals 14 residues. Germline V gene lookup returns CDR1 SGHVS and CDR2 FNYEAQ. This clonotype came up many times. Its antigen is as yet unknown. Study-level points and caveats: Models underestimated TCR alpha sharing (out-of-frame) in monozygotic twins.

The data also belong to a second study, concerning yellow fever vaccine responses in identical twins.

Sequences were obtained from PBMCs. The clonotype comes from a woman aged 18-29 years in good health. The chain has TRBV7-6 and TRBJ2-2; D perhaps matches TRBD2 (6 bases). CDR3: CASSSGRQRGELFF. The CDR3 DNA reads TGTGCCAGCAGTAGCGGCCGCCAGAGGGGGGAGCTGTTTTTT.